Each of the 7 T cell receptor beta chains below was sequenced from the same sample in a study of blood T cell repertoires in COVID-19. Assay used: immunoSEQ multiplex PCR; TCRdb lists only in-frame clones, some missing. The sample lists approximately 100,000 clones; about 80% were seen once. Sequenced sample: peripheral blood. These TCRs come from a human donor in a cohort sampled during active or convalescent COVID-19.

The chain employs TRBV12-3 or TRBV12-4 and TRBJ2-7; perhaps TRBD1 as D (5 bases). V was clipped by 6 bases and J by 3 bases, with 12 bases between them. The CDR3 contains 13 residues. The CDR3 loop reads CASRDGQFYEQYF. In DNA, the CDR3 is TGTGCCAGCAGGGACGGACAATTCTACGAGCAGTACTTC.

The rearrangement uses TRBV5-1 and TRBJ2-1; possible D gene TRBD1, 6 bases. The germline V and J ends were trimmed by 5 bases and 8 bases, with 20 bases remaining between them. The CDR3 runs to 15 residues. Germline values: CDR1 SGHRS, CDR2 YFSETQ. CDR3 DNA: TGCGCCAGCAGATCACAGGGTCGACCGATGGATGAGCAGTTCTTC. Translated, it gives CASRSQGRPMDEQFF.

The chain is built from TRBV6-4 and TRBJ1-3; TRBD1 matches 7 bases. The junction had 10 bases not matched to a gene; V was cut back by 8 bases and J by 0 bases. The CDR3 is 16 residues long. From germline, CDR1 is MRHNA and CDR2 SNTAGT. CDR3 in amino acids: CASLGQSSNSGNTIYF. CDR3 DNA sequence: TGTGCCAGCTTGGGACAGTCTTCAAACTCTGGAAACACCATATATTTT.

This chain connects TRBV25-1 to TRBJ2-1, with 8 bases aligning to TRBD1. This CDR3 spans 16 amino acids. CDR1 is MGHDK, CDR2 SYGVNS, per germline. The V and J ends lost 4 bases and 0 bases, in that order; junction bases with no gene match: 5. The CDR3 sequence: CASSGGQGTSYNEQFF. The CDR3 bases are TGTGCCAGCAGTGGAGGACAGGGAACCTCCTACAATGAGCAGTTCTTC.

This rearrangement joins TRBV28 to TRBJ2-3; TRBD2 aligns across 16 bases. V lost 6 bases, J lost 7 bases, and 10 bases stayed unmatched. The germline V gene has CDR1 MDHEN and CDR2 SYDVKM. The CDR3 totals 17 residues. The CDR3 region is CASSYGTSGGAMNTQYF. CDR3 DNA sequence: TGTGCCAGCAGCTACGGGACTAGCGGGGGGGCCATGAATACGCAGTATTTT.

V usage is TRBV6-2 or TRBV6-3 and J usage is TRBJ2-3; TRBD2 matches 12 bases. Losses at the gene ends were 4 bases for V and 6 bases for J; bases not matched to a gene: 8. The CDR3 is made up of 16 amino acids. CDR1 and CDR2 from the germline V gene are MNHEY and SVGEGT. The CDR3 reads CASSSRTSGVPDTQYF. The CDR3 DNA reads as TGTGCCAGCAGTTCTCGGACTAGCGGGGTCCCGGATACGCAGTATTTT.

This chain joins TRBV7-9 and TRBJ1-1; 7 bases fit TRBD1. This CDR3 has 14 amino acids. V dropped 5 bases and J dropped 8; count of bases not matched to a gene: 11. CDR1 SEHNR and CDR2 FQNEAQ come from the germline V gene (reference sequence). The CDR3 region has the DNA TGTGCCAGCAGCCTGGGGGACAGATCCTCCGAAGCTTTCTTT. Amino acids: CASSLGDRSSEAFF.